The entry below describes one T cell receptor (beta chain). This clone was picked up one time. The specificity of this receptor is unknown. It has no much larger one-base neighbor in the sample; base qualities were not kept. These data belong to a study of cytomegalovirus exposure and HLA in healthy donors (dated by TCRdb to about 2017). Study-level background: According to an earlier analysis of several hundred of the donors, about 179 million T cells yielded 95 million to 140 million unique TCR beta sequences and 250 to 350 Gb of sequence data. An early release covering roughly 640 HLA-typed donors comprised about 300 gigabases of sequencing data and about 90 million unique TCR sequences. Among the roughly 400 genotyped donors, approximately 77% belonged to the genetic ancestry cluster associated with self-reported Caucasian donors. The study aimed to test whether signatures of past pathogen exposure could be identified by cataloging public T cell receptors. Using immunosequencing, the study profiled T cell repertoires from 666 subjects and related those repertoires to cytomegalovirus serostatus. Besides the first cohort of 666 subjects, a separate validation cohort made up of 120 different subjects was used. To predict cytomegalovirus infection status, the study combined high-throughput TCR immunosequencing, statistical association of individual TCRs with disease status, and machine learning. To study patterns of TCR occurrence, a later analysis re-analyzed previously published TCR beta repertoires from 666 donors and added high-resolution HLA genotyping. The later analysis used no new phenotypic data to find candidate immune exposures, relying instead on TCR beta sequences and their occurrence across donors. To decide whether each TCR beta V gene segment behaved as functional or pseudogenic, an earlier analysis of fewer than 750 of the donors relied on high-throughput TCR beta sequencing. Donor age, sex, ethnicity and CMV serostatus were compiled alongside the repertoire data. A later genetic analysis used genome-wide SNP genotypes for about 60% of the roughly 670 donors, treating that subset as a discovery cohort. All discovery cohort repertoires had been generated using a single sequencing platform. HLA typing included class I and class II loci at four-digit resolution. Typing coverage varied by locus: roughly 620-640 donors for A, B, C, DRB1 and DQB1; roughly 500 for DQA1; around 610 for DPA1; 450 to 480 for DPB1. A few DR-DQ haplotypes were treated as single units for association and clustering because of strong linkage in the cohort. Among around 400 genotyped donors of the cohort, an average of roughly 240,000 unique TCR beta nucleotide sequences were sequenced per donor, roughly 20% of them non-productive. Points the paper makes about the study in general: While some public TCRs were present in many individuals, most TCR sequences turned up only very rarely across donors. For the cohort, immune exposure information was limited to CMV serostatus. HLA typing was unavailable for some donors at each locus, so association tests used only the typed subset. Only TCR beta chains were sequenced in this cohort, and the absence of alpha or paired-chain data limited detectable features. Because the 87-base-pair reads could not distinguish some IMGT-functional V segments, including TRBV6-2 and TRBV6-3, those segments were excluded. A cluster of highly shared sequence variants was judged likely to represent a technical artifact of the sequencing pipeline. A later analysis found that most CMV-associated TCR beta chains appeared HLA-restricted, with HLA associations seemingly driven largely by CMV exposure. Broadly in line with IMGT annotations, most TCR beta V segments showed up in productive rearrangements about 90% or about 30% of the time in an earlier analysis of some 590 of the donors. Several of the top co-occurrence clusters appeared to be linked to parvovirus B19, influenza, CMV and Epstein-Barr virus, according to a later analysis. A further reported finding was that TCR beta sequences accurately predicted the HLA-A and HLA-B alleles for most subjects in the first cohort. Specific HLA alleles were associated with over 15,000 TCR beta sequences at a false discovery rate of 0.05 in a later analysis. Linkage disequilibrium might explain the correlated functional status among segregating V segments, but an unknown experimental factor could not be excluded. According to a later analysis, TCR association rates differed among HLA loci, with DRB1 alleles showing the most associated TCRs and HLA-C alleles showing the fewest. Compared with equally common non-associated chains, HLA-associated TCR beta chains in a later analysis were more clonally expanded and had lower generation probabilities. According to a later genetic analysis, donors in an Asian-associated ancestry cluster had fewer N-insertions in productive TCRs than the approximately 670-donor mean. In a later genetic analysis, a missense DCLRE1C variant was associated with V-gene and J-gene trimming of TCR beta chains, and the association was replicated in an independent cohort. A few of the identified cytomegalovirus-associated TCR beta chains were confirmed in vitro to be specific for cytomegalovirus antigens. Because counts were too low, seventeen rarely observed V segments, including chromosome 9 orphons, were excluded from the earlier analysis of about 500 of the donors. The study listed 164 TCR beta chains as associated with cytomegalovirus. Assigning TCR associations to individual alleles was difficult when HLA alleles, especially DR and DQ, strongly co-occurred. In both the original and validation cohorts, the classifier was reported to diagnose cytomegalovirus status with high specificity and sensitivity. The authors suggested that the approach could potentially be generalized to other disease states and immunological phenotypes. The presence/absence analyses assumed that sequencing depth was roughly uniform across donors, and that assumption may not be true.

The cohort was made up of 650 to 700 healthy bone marrow donors. All cohort members were sampled while nominally healthy, although unrecorded immune exposures were likely present. The donor tested CMV seropositive and was one of the 289 seropositive cohort members. A peripheral blood sample was collected from each donor, and TCR beta sequencing was performed on peripheral blood mononuclear cells. Genomic DNA was extracted from the blood cell samples with the Qiagen DNeasy Blood Extraction Kit. The CDR3 contains 15 residues, cysteine and phenylalanine counted. CDR3 DNA only is kept here, 45 bases in frame from base 1. Trimming leaves V shorter by 2 bases and J shorter by 8 bases, with the junction holding 10 bases beyond the gene matches. Per the germline V gene, SGHDN is the CDR1 and FVKESK is the CDR2. Library preparation employed the immunoSEQ multiplex PCR assay. A mixture of 60 forward primers for TCR Vbeta segments and 13 reverse primers for TCR Jbeta segments was used in the multiplex PCR. The CDR3 region of rearranged TCR beta genes was amplified from genomic DNA with a multiplex PCR assay. The amplified TCR beta libraries were sequenced on the Illumina HiSeq System as 87-base-pair reads. As for how the authors treated the data: A later analysis tallied roughly 80 million unique TCR beta chains across the 660 or so repertoires, and approximately 11 million of those chains were shared by two or more donors. To remove PCR and sequencing errors, raw reads were error-corrected and collapsed into unique sequences using a nearest-neighbor algorithm that merged closely related sequences. To assign V, D and J gene segments, CDR3 sequences were aligned to IMGT reference sequences. For a sequence to be retained, a match of at least six nucleotides was required to both a V gene segment and a J gene segment. Rearrangements were called productive when the CDR3 lacked stop codons and stayed in frame with V and J; all others were non-productive. CDR3 was defined according to IMGT convention as the region running from the second conserved V-encoded cysteine to the conserved J-encoded phenylalanine. The earlier analysis of about 640 of the donors excluded any sequence lacking an unambiguous match to a single V gene segment. In an earlier analysis of 450 to 750 of the donors, a V segment was called functional when productive rearrangements were above 56.7%, and segregating when the standard deviation between donors exceeded 5%. A statistical classification framework was developed to diagnose cytomegalovirus status using the catalog of TCR beta chain sequences. In a later analysis, TCR nucleotide sequences were compared against IMGT/GENE-DB human TR gene sequences so that V and J genes could be assigned. A later analysis assigned CDR3 sequences and most-parsimonious VDJ recombination scenarios with the TCRdist pipeline. In a later analysis, every TCR beta chain was defined by the combination of its CDR3 amino acid sequence and its V-gene family, and reads without a unique V-gene family were dropped. As a way to deal with suspected cross-contamination and a sequencing artifact, a later analysis dropped 450 to 700 nucleotide sequences that were highly shared and had low generation probability. For each public chain, a later analysis derived a clonal expansion index from normalized ranks of inferred template counts within each repertoire. In a later analysis, generation probabilities were computed with a VDJ recombination model fitted to out-of-frame rearrangements, and the resulting probabilities were checked against IGoR. In a later analysis, hypergeometric tests were used to score TCR-TCR, TCR-HLA and TCR-CMV co-occurrence, with a repertoire-size bias correction applied to TCR pairs. To estimate false discovery rates, a later analysis permuted the HLA or CMV assignments 20 times. In a later analysis, co-occurring TCRs were grouped using DBSCAN, and TCRdist sequence similarity was added for clustering within HLA-allele-positive subsets. Co-occurrence clustering excluded repertoires with fewer than 30,000 or more than 120,000 public chains, plus five with anomalous nucleotide sharing. TCRdb stores this immuneACCESS table with in-frame sequences only. Part of the clones is absent; in the studies checked, under half of the shortfall reflects unresolved V genes, and no reason is known for the rest. V and J calls and clone size are those listed in that table; D and trimming were worked out from the DNA. The sample table records 120,000 to 150,000 clones; 70% to 85% of these occur just once. The top ten clonotypes cover 3.5% to 5% of the sample.

The chain links TRBV14 with TRBJ2-3; 7 middle bases align to TRBD1. Source material: PBMCs. This clonotype originated in a man aged 35-49 years in good health and CMV-seropositive. The CDR3 protein is CASSQRTGGLGTQYF. Here is the DNA: TGTGCCAGCAGCCAAAGGACAGGCGGGCTGGGTACGCAGTATTTT.